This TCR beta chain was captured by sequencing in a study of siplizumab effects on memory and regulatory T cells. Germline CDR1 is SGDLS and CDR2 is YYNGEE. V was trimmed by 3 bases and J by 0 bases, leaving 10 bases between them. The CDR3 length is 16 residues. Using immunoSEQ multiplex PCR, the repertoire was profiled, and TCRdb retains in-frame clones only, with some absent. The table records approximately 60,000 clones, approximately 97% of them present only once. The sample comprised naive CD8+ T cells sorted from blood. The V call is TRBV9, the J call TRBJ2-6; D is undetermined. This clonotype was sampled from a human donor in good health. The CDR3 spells CASSDSPSSGANVLTF. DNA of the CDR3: TGTGCCAGCAGCGACAGTCCCAGCTCTGGGGCCAACGTCCTGACTTTC.